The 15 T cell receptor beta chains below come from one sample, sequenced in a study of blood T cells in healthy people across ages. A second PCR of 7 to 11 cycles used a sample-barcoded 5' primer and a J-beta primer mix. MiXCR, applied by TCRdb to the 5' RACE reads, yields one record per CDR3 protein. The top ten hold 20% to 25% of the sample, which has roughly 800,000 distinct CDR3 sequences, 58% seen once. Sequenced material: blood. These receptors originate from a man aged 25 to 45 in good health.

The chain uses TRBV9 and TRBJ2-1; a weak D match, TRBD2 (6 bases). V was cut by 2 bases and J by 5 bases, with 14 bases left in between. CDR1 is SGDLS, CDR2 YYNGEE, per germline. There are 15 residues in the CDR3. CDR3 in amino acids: CASSVGGSRNNEQFF. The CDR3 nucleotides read TGTGCCAGCAGCGTTGGAGGGAGTAGGAACAATGAGCAGTTCTTC.

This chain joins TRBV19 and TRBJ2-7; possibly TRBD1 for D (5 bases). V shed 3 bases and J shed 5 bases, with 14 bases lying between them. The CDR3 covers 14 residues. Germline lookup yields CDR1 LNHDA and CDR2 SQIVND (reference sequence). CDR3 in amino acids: CASSITGASDEQYF. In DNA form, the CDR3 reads TGTGCCAGTAGTATCACAGGCGCTTCGGACGAGCAGTACTTC.

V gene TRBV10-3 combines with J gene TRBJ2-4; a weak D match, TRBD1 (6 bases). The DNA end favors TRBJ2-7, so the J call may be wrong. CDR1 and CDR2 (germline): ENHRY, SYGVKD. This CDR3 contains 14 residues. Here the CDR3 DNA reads TGTGCCATCAGTGAGTCGGGGACAAACTACGAGCAGTACTTC. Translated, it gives CAISESGTNYEQYF.

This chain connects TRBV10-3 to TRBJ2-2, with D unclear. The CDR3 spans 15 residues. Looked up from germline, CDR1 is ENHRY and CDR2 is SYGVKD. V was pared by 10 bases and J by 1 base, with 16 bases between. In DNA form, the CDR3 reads TGTGCCAGCCGGAGCCAGGTCGGGAACACCGGGGAGCTGTTTTTT. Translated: CASRSQVGNTGELFF.

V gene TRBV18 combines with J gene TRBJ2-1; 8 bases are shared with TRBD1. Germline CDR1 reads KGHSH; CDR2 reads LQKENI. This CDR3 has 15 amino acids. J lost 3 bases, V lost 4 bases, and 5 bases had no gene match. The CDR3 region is CASSQGQGYYNEQFF. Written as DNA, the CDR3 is TGTGCCAGCTCACAAGGACAGGGTTACTACAATGAGCAGTTCTTC. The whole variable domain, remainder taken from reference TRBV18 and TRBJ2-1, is NAGVMQNPRHLVRRRGQEARLRCSPMKGHSHVYWYRQLPEEGLKFMVYLQKENIIDESGMPKERFSAEFPKEGPSILRIQQVVRGDSAAYFCASSQGQGYYNEQFFGPGTRLTVL.

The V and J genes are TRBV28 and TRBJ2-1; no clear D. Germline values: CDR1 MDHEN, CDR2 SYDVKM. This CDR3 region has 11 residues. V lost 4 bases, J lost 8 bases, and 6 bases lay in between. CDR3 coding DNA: TGTGCCAGCAGTTATCGGCATGAGCAGTTCTTC. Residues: CASSYRHEQFF.

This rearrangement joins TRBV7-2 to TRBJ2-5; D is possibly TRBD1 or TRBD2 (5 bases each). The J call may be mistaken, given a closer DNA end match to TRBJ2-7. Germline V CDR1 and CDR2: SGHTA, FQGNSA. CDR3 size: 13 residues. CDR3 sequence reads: CASSLAAGSEQYF. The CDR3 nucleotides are TGTGCCAGCAGCTTAGCGGCAGGGAGCGAGCAGTACTTC.

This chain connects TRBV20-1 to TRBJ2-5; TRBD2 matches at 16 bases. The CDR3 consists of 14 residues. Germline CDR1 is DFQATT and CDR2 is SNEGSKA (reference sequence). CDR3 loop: CGGTSGRAGETQYF. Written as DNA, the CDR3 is TGCGGTGGGACTAGCGGGAGGGCCGGTGAGACCCAGTACTTC.

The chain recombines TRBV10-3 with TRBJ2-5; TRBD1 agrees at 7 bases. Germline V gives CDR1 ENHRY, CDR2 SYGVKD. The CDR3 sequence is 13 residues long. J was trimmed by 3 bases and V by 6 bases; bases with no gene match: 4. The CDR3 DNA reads TGTGCCATCAGATCCGGGACAGAAGAGACCCAGTACTTC. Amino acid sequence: CAIRSGTEETQYF.

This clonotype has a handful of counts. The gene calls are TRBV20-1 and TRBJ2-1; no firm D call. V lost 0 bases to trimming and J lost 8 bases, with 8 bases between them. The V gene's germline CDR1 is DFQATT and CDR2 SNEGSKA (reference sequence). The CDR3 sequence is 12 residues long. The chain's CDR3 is CSARDGVDEQFF. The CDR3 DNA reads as TGCAGTGCTAGAGATGGGGTCGATGAGCAGTTCTTC.

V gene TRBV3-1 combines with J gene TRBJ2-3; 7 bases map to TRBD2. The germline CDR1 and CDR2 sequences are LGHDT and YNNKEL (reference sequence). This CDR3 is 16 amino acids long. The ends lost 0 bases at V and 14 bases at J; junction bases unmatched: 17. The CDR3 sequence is CASSQEPRETFGGRYF. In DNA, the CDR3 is TGTGCCAGCAGCCAAGAACCGCGGGAGACCTTTGGCGGTCGGTATTTT.

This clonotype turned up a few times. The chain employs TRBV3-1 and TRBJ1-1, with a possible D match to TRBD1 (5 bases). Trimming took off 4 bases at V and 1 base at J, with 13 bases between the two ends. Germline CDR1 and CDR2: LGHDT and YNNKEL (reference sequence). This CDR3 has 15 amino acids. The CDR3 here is CASSPTGGTNTEAFF. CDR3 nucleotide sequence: TGTGCCAGCAGCCCCACCGGGGGGACGAACACTGAAGCTTTCTTT. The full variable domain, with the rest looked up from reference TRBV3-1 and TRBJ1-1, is DTAVSQTPKYLVTQMGNDKSIKCEQNLGHDTMYWYKQDSKKFLKIMFSYNNKELIINETVPNRFSPKSPDKAHLNLHINSLELGDSAVYFCASSPTGGTNTEAFFGQGTRLTVV.

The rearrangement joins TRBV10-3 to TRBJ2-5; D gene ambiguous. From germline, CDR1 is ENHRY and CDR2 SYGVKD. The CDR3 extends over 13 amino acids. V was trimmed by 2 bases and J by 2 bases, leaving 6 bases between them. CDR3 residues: CAISERQQETQYF. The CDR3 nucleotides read TGTGCCATCAGTGAGAGACAACAAGAGACCCAGTACTTC.

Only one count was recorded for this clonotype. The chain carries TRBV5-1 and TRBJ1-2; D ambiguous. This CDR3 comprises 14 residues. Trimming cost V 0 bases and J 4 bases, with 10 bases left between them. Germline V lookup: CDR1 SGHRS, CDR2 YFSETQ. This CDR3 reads CASSLGSGSYGYTF. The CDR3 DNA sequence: TGCGCCAGCAGCTTGGGCTCCGGCTCCTATGGCTACACCTTC.

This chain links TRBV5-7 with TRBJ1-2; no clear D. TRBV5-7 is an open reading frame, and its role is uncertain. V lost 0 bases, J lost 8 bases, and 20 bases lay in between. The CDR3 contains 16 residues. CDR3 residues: CASSLVRDQNTFGYTF. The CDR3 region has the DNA TGTGCCAGCAGCTTGGTTCGAGACCAAAATACGTTCGGCTACACCTTC.